The rows below give T cell receptor beta chains drawn from one sample of a study of blood T cell repertoires in COVID-19. Method: immunoSEQ multiplex PCR; TCRdb's copy keeps in-frame clones and lacks some. The table has about 480,000 clones, approximately 87% seen once. The specimen sequenced was PBMCs or T cells enriched from blood (not recorded which). The receptors derive from a woman in her thirties or forties who had recovered from COVID-19. Each CDR3 is given with its conserved first and last residue. The order of the fields is D gene, clone size, J gene, V gene, CDR3 DNA, CDR3 protein. D genes are given only for firm matches. Size is omitted from some rows. Given values are once, few, many or a class for expanded clones.

D: TRBD1; size: NA; J: TRBJ1-3; V: TRBV10-1; DNA: TGCGCCAGCAGTCCGACAGGGACTGGAAACACCATATATTTT; CDR3: CASSPTGTGNTIYF
D: TRBD2; size: NA; J: TRBJ2-3; V: TRBV10-2; DNA: TGCGCCACCGTTAGCGGGAGGTTTACAGATACGCAGTATTTT; CDR3: CATVSGRFTDTQYF
D: NA; size: NA; J: TRBJ1-6; V: TRBV6-5; DNA: TGTGCCAGCAGTCCGTTGGCGGGTTATTCACCCCTCCACTTT; CDR3: CASSPLAGYSPLHF
D: TRBD2; size: NA; J: TRBJ2-5; V: TRBV19; DNA: TGTGCCAGTAGTATAGGACTAGCGCCACAAGAGACCCAGTACTTC; CDR3: CASSIGLAPQETQYF
D: NA; size: once; J: TRBJ1-2; V: TRBV6-5; DNA: TGTGCCAGCAGTTACTCGGGCAGGGGAGACTATGGCTACACCTTC; CDR3: CASSYSGRGDYGYTF
D: NA; size: NA; J: TRBJ2-5; V: TRBV15; DNA: TGTGCCACCAGGACAGCTAACCAAGAGACCCAGTACTTC; CDR3: CATRTANQETQYF
D: TRBD2; size: NA; J: TRBJ2-1; V: TRBV9; DNA: TGTGCCAGCACGATTTCCGGGACTAGCGGGTATTACAATGAGCAGTTCTTC; CDR3: CASTISGTSGYYNEQFF
D: TRBD2; size: NA; J: TRBJ2-1; V: TRBV5-1; DNA: TGCGCCAGCACTTCGGGGGGGTTAAACAATGAGCAGTTCTTC; CDR3: CASTSGGLNNEQFF
D: NA; size: once; J: TRBJ1-1; V: TRBV11-3; DNA: TGTGCCAGCAGCTTACTCAGGGTCGGTAACACTGAAGCTTTCTTT; CDR3: CASSLLRVGNTEAFF
D: NA; size: NA; J: TRBJ1-6; V: TRBV30; DNA: TGTGCCTGGACTGCGGCCCCGGGTAATTCACCCCTCCACTTT; CDR3: CAWTAAPGNSPLHF
D: NA; size: NA; J: TRBJ1-1; V: TRBV10-1; DNA: TGCGCCAGCAGTGATTCGATTGGGGACTTCAGGACTGAAGCTTTCTTT; CDR3: CASSDSIGDFRTEAFF
D: TRBD2; size: few; J: TRBJ2-7; V: TRBV3-1/TRBV3-2; DNA: TGTGCCAGCAGCCAGGGGGACTACCGTACCTACGAGCAGTACTTC; CDR3: CASSQGDYRTYEQYF
D: NA; size: NA; J: TRBJ2-1; V: TRBV18; DNA: TGTGCCAGCTCACCACCGTTCCCCGGGAGCTCCTACAATGAGCAGTTCTTC; CDR3: CASSPPFPGSSYNEQFF
D: TRBD1; size: once; J: TRBJ2-7; V: TRBV6-5; DNA: TGTGCCAGCAGTTACTCCCCCACAGGGGGTTTTAACGAGCAGTACTTC; CDR3: CASSYSPTGGFNEQYF
D: NA; size: NA; J: TRBJ2-7; V: TRBV4-3; DNA: TGCGCCAGCAGCCAAGATGGCGGAGGATTAAGCTCCTACGAGCAGTACTTC; CDR3: CASSQDGGGLSSYEQYF
D: NA; size: NA; J: TRBJ2-5; V: TRBV18; DNA: TGTGCCAGCTCATCAGGACAAAGGGAAACCCAGTACTTC; CDR3: CASSSGQRETQYF
D: NA; size: NA; J: TRBJ1-2; V: TRBV19; DNA: TGTGCCAGTAGTGTCCCGGTAAATGGTCTCGCGTCCTATGGCTACACCTTC; CDR3: CASSVPVNGLASYGYTF
D: TRBD2; size: NA; J: TRBJ2-7; V: TRBV2; DNA: TGTGCCAGCAAACTAGCGGGAGGGCCTTACTACGAGCAGTACTTC; CDR3: CASKLAGGPYYEQYF
D: NA; size: NA; J: TRBJ1-2; V: TRBV7-9; DNA: TGTGCCAGCAGCTTCATCCCGACGGGCACCTTC; CDR3: CASSFIPTGTF
D: NA; size: NA; J: TRBJ2-5; V: TRBV2; DNA: TGTGCCAGCAGTGGTCAGGGTCGGGAGACCCAGTACTTC; CDR3: CASSGQGRETQYF
D: TRBD1; size: NA; J: TRBJ1-1; V: TRBV5-8; DNA: TGTGCCAGCAGCACCCCGGACAGGGTGGCTGAAGCTTTCTTT; CDR3: CASSTPDRVAEAFF
D: NA; size: NA; J: TRBJ1-1; V: TRBV27; DNA: TGTGCCAGCAGTTTATCCGACACCTACACTGAAGCTTTCTTT; CDR3: CASSLSDTYTEAFF
D: TRBD1; size: NA; J: TRBJ2-3; V: TRBV5-4; DNA: TGTGCCAGCAGCTTGCAGGGGGAAGATACGCAGTATTTT; CDR3: CASSLQGEDTQYF
D: TRBD2; size: NA; J: TRBJ2-2; V: TRBV4-1; DNA: TGCGCCAGCAGCCAAGAAGGAGCGGGAGGGACCACCGGGGAGCTGTTTTTT; CDR3: CASSQEGAGGTTGELFF
D: NA; size: once; J: TRBJ1-1; V: TRBV9; DNA: TGTGCCAGCAGCCCCACTCTCAGGGGGAACACTGAAGCTTTCTTT; CDR3: CASSPTLRGNTEAFF
D: NA; size: few; J: TRBJ2-5; V: TRBV4-2; DNA: TGTGCCAGCAGCCAAGATCTATGGGAGACCCAGTACTTC; CDR3: CASSQDLWETQYF
D: NA; size: NA; J: TRBJ2-7; V: TRBV7-9; DNA: TGTGCCAGCAGCCCCGGAGGGGCAGGAGCCTACGAGCAGTACTTC; CDR3: CASSPGGAGAYEQYF